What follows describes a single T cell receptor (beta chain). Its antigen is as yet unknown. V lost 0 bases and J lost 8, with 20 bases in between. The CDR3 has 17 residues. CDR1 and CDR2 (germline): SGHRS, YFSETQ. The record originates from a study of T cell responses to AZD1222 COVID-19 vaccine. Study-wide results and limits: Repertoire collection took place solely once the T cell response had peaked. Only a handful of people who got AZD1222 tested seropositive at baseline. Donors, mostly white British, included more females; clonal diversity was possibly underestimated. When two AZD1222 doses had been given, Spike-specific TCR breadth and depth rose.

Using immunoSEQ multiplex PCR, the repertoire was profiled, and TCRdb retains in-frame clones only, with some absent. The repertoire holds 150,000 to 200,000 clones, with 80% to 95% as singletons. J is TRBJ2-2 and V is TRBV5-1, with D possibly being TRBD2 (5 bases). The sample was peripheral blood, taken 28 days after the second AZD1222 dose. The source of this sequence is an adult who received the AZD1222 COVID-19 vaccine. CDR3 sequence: CASSLAGSAVVPGELFF. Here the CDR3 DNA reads TGCGCCAGCAGCTTGGCTGGGTCAGCGGTCGTTCCGGGGGAGCTGTTTTTT.